The 26 T cell receptor beta chains below were found in one sample sequenced in a study of regulatory T cells in long-lasting Graves disease. Time point: persistent/refractory GD, antithyroid drugs over 5 years with positive TRAb. PBMCs were the source of the RNA used for TCR sequencing. Arm-PCR of CDR3 regions with iRepertoire HTBI primers generated TCR beta libraries. Via MiXCR, TCRdb re-called the multiplex PCR reads, giving one row per CDR3 protein. This table has a few hundred thousand distinct CDR3 sequences, 20% to 25% appearing once. Specimen: peripheral blood mononuclear cells (PBMCs), collected when the disease was refractory, from a patient treated with antithyroid drugs. The receptors stem from a female donor with Graves disease.

J is TRBJ1-4 and V is TRBV6-2 or TRBV6-3; 10 bases align to TRBD1. The CDR3 consists of 17 residues. Per the germline V gene, CDR1 is MNHEY and CDR2 is SVGEGT. The V segment lost 0 bases and the J segment 6 bases; nucleotides outside the gene matches: 7. The chain's CDR3 is CASSYSRRQGADEKLFF. CDR3 nucleotide sequence: TGTGCCAGCAGTTACTCGAGAAGACAGGGGGCGGATGAAAAACTGTTTTTT.

This clonotype was counted at least ten times. The chain has TRBV11-2 and TRBJ1-1, with TRBD1 identical over 9 bases. CDR3 length equals 14 residues. V lost 5 bases, J lost 5 bases, and 6 bases stayed unmatched. Germline CDR1 and CDR2: SGHAT and FQNNGV. The CDR3 region has the DNA TGTGCCAGCAGCGGAGGGACAGGGCCTACTGAAGCTTTCTTT. Encoded protein: CASSGGTGPTEAFF.

For the CDR3, the DNA is TGTGCCAGCAGTGAAGGGGGTACCTATGGCTACACCTTC. It codes for CASSEGGTYGYTF. The genes are TRBV2 and TRBJ1-2; no reliable D call. CDR3 length equals 13 residues. Looked up from germline, CDR1 is SNHLY and CDR2 is FYNNEI. Trimming took off 1 base at V and 4 bases at J, with 7 bases between the two ends.

To note about this clonotype: With a much larger clone just one base away, this may be a read error. Here the CDR3 omits its conserved ending phenylalanine or tryptophan, so a read error is the likely source. Because the CDR3's place on the DNA is in doubt, the DNA is left out and the CDR3 is given as listed by TCRdb. The chain combines TRBV12-3 or TRBV12-4 with TRBJ1-1; the D call in the table, TRBD1, was not verified against the DNA. The CDR3 extends over 14 residues, inclusive of both ends. This chain's CDR3 is CASSPISGTGTVFS.

The chain is built from TRBV11-2 and TRBJ2-5; D uncertain. Germline loops: CDR1 SGHAT, CDR2 FQNNGV. This CDR3 contains 14 residues. Trimming pared 1 base from V and 4 bases from J, leaving 10 bases between. The CDR3: CASSLGQTLETQYF. The CDR3 nucleotides read TGTGCCAGCAGCTTAGGGCAGACCTTAGAGACCCAGTACTTC. Combining the CDR3 with reference TRBV11-2 and TRBJ2-5 gives the whole variable domain EAGVAQSPRYKIIEKRQSVAFWCNPISGHATLYWYQQILGQGPKLLIQFQNNGVVDDSQLPKDRFSAERLKGVDSTLKIQPAKLEDSAVYLCASSLGQTLETQYFGPGTRLLVL.

This clonotype was found a few times. The chain uses TRBV9 and TRBJ2-7; 8 bases are shared with TRBD1. Per germline, CDR1 SGDLS and CDR2 YYNGEE. V lost 3 bases to trimming and J lost 1 base; unmatched junction nucleotides: 9. This CDR3 spans 16 amino acids. CDR3 amino acids: CASSEDSGQASYEQYF. The CDR3, as DNA: TGTGCCAGCAGCGAGGATTCGGGACAGGCGTCCTACGAGCAGTACTTC.

This clonotype appeared many times. The V call is TRBV28, the J call TRBJ2-5; 11 nucleotides align to TRBD2. After removal of 6 bases from V and 5 bases from J, the junction contained 8 bases not matched to a gene. The CDR3 spans 15 residues. Germline V CDR1 and CDR2: MDHEN, SYDVKM. In DNA form, the CDR3 reads TGTGCCAGCAGCCCACAACTAGCGGGGGTGGAGACCCAGTACTTC. Translation: CASSPQLAGVETQYF.

Only a few counts were recorded for this clonotype. The chain carries TRBV30 and TRBJ1-6; 9 nucleotides agree with TRBD1. This CDR3 has 14 amino acids. Germline CDR1 reads GTSNPN; CDR2 reads SVGIG (reference sequence). V shed 1 base, J shed 12 bases, and the junction held 7 bases outside the gene matches. CDR3 nucleotides: TGTGCCTGGAGTGGCGGGACAGGGTTACGACCCCTCCACTTT. It translates to CAWSGGTGLRPLHF.

This clonotype was recorded at least ten times. The chain is built from TRBV30 and TRBJ1-6; 7 nucleotides agree with TRBD1. The CDR3 runs 12 residues. V lost 5 bases to trimming and J lost 10 bases; unmatched junction nucleotides: 5. In germline, CDR1 is GTSNPN, CDR2 SVGIG (reference sequence). CDR3 protein: CAWGTGASPLHF. CDR3 bases: TGTGCCTGGGGAACAGGGGCCTCACCCCTCCACTTT.

The chain employs TRBV6-1 and TRBJ2-4; possible D gene TRBD2, 6 bases. V lost 7 bases and J lost 2, with 21 bases in between. Germline CDR1 MNHNS, CDR2 SASEGT. The CDR3 is made up of 17 amino acids. CDR3 amino acids: CASTLGIAVLSKNIQYF. The DNA of the CDR3 is TGTGCCAGCACCCTAGGGATAGCGGTCTTATCCAAAAACATTCAGTACTTC.

This clonotype was seen more than once but under ten times. The V and J genes are TRBV20-1 and TRBJ2-5, with TRBD2 matching 9 bases. CDR1 and CDR2 (germline): DFQATT, SNEGSKA (reference sequence). The CDR3 covers 16 residues. V was pared by 0 bases and J by 0 bases, with 5 bases of the junction left unmatched. DNA of the CDR3: TGCAGTGCTAGAGATTTGGCGGGAGGGAACCAAGAGACCCAGTACTTC. This gives the protein CSARDLAGGNQETQYF.

This clonotype was counted ten times or more. The V gene is TRBV12-3 or TRBV12-4, the J gene TRBJ1-2; tentatively, D is TRBD1 (6 bases). Trimming cost V 3 bases and J 6 bases, with 11 bases left between them. The CDR3 has 13 residues. The CDR3 coding sequence is TGTGCCAGCAGTTTCTCAGGGGATAATGGCTACACCTTC. Translation: CASSFSGDNGYTF.

This clonotype was counted many times. This chain connects TRBV28 to TRBJ1-1, with 8 nucleotides matching TRBD1. The germline CDR1 and CDR2 sequences are MDHEN and SYDVKM. V dropped 1 base and J dropped 5; count of bases not matched to a gene: 6. This CDR3 is built from 15 residues. The CDR3 sequence is CASSLSDRGWTEAFF. The CDR3 DNA sequence: TGTGCCAGCAGTTTATCCGACAGGGGTTGGACTGAAGCTTTCTTT.

This clonotype was seen repeatedly, ten times or more. The chain couples TRBV5-6 to TRBJ2-5; 8 bases match TRBD1. The germline CDR1 and CDR2 sequences are SGHDT and YYEEEE. Trimming removed 2 bases from V and 1 base from J; junction bases left unmatched: 4. CDR3 length: 15 amino acids. The CDR3, as DNA: TGTGCCAGCAGCTTTTCGACAGGGGCCCAAGAGACCCAGTACTTC. It yields the protein CASSFSTGAQETQYF.

A word on this clonotype: At one boundary the junction diverges from the germline segment, which might be a read error. The chain recombines TRBV20-1 with TRBJ2-2; 7 bases align to TRBD2. CDR3 length: 14 amino acids. From germline, CDR1 is DFQATT and CDR2 SNEGSKA (reference sequence). The CDR3 sequence is CSASAGTNTGEPFF. The CDR3 DNA reads TGCAGTGCTTCAGCGGGAACTAACACCGGGGAGCCGTTTTTT.

This chain links TRBV2 with TRBJ2-2, with D possibly being TRBD2 (6 bases). The V end was cut by 3 bases, the J end by 5 bases, with 7 bases between. Germline CDR1 reads SNHLY; CDR2 reads FYNNEI. The CDR3 covers 13 residues. The CDR3 reads CASSDGGTGELFF. The CDR3 DNA is TGTGCCAGCAGTGACGGGGGAACCGGGGAGCTGTTTTTT.

This clonotype was found many times. The chain combines TRBV28 with TRBJ2-7, with D perhaps TRBD2 (5 bases). CDR3 length: 13 amino acids. The germline gives CDR1 MDHEN, CDR2 SYDVKM. Trimming pared 7 bases from V and 7 bases from J, leaving 17 bases between. CDR3 residues: CASNTLGLPEQYF. CDR3 DNA sequence: TGTGCCAGCAATACTCTAGGACTGCCTGAGCAGTACTTC.

This clonotype was recorded at least ten times. The chain recombines TRBV6-1 with TRBJ2-5; 12 bases are shared with TRBD1. The CDR3 spans 15 residues. After removal of 4 bases from V and 5 bases from J, the junction contained 5 bases not matched to a gene. CDR1 is MNHNS and CDR2 is SASEGT in the germline V gene. This CDR3 is CASSGAGQGAETQYF. CDR3 bases: TGTGCCAGCAGTGGCGCGGGACAGGGGGCTGAGACCCAGTACTTC.

V is TRBV27 and J is TRBJ2-3; D is undetermined. In germline, CDR1 is MNHEY, CDR2 SMNVEV (reference sequence). The CDR3 runs to 12 residues. Trimming pared 8 bases from V and 5 bases from J, leaving 11 bases between. The CDR3 DNA sequence: TGTGCCAGCTCTGCGCTCGGAGATACGCAGTATTTT. Its protein product is CASSALGDTQYF.

This clonotype appeared a few times. CDR3 bases: TGTGCCAGTAGTAGGGTCGCGGTCGGGTCTTACGAGCAGTACTTC. It is translated as CASSRVAVGSYEQYF. This chain joins TRBV19 and TRBJ2-7, with D unresolved. This CDR3 is 15 amino acids long. V was trimmed by 4 bases and J by 4 bases, leaving 17 bases between them. The V gene's germline CDR1 is LNHDA and CDR2 SQIVND (reference sequence).

This clonotype was seen once. For the CDR3, the DNA is TGCGCCAGCAGCCAAGTGGATCTAGAAGGCGGGGAGCTGTTTTTT. Protein: CASSQVDLEGGELFF. The V and J genes are TRBV4-1 and TRBJ2-2; D unresolved. Trimming removed 1 base from V and 7 bases from J, with 13 bases in between. The CDR3 sequence is 15 residues long. CDR1 is MGHRA and CDR2 is YSYEKL in the germline V gene.

This clonotype was detected ten times or more. The V gene is TRBV15, the J gene TRBJ2-4; D ambiguous. Germline V gene lookup returns CDR1 LNHNV and CDR2 YYDKDF (reference sequence). Between the trimmed V and J ends, which lost 5 bases and 1 base, there was a span of 12 bases. The CDR3 covers 15 residues. In DNA form, the CDR3 reads TGTGCCACCAGCGGCAGATTATCTGCCAAAAACATTCAGTACTTC. Protein sequence: CATSGRLSAKNIQYF.

This clonotype occurred a few times. This chain joins TRBV6-1 and TRBJ2-7; D is perhaps TRBD2 (5 bases). Trimming removed 5 bases from V and 4 bases from J, with 12 bases in between. The CDR3 has 13 amino acids. From germline, CDR1 is MNHNS and CDR2 SASEGT. The CDR3 loop is CASSQRPGYEQYF. The CDR3 nucleotides are TGTGCCAGCAGTCAGCGGCCCGGGTACGAGCAGTACTTC.

This clonotype was observed at least ten times. The chain uses TRBV28 and TRBJ1-1; D is unresolved. V dropped 4 bases and J dropped 5 bases, with 14 bases sitting between them. The CDR3 has 14 amino acids. From germline, CDR1 is MDHEN and CDR2 SYDVKM. CDR3 DNA: TGTGCCAGCAGTTCGGGGTCTGGAGAAACTGAAGCTTTCTTT. Translation gives CASSSGSGETEAFF.

In its sample, this clonotype was seen many times. The chain combines TRBV6-1 with TRBJ1-2; the D gene is possibly TRBD1 (6 bases). This CDR3 has 15 residues. The V gene's germline CDR1 is MNHNS and CDR2 SASEGT. V dropped 6 bases and J dropped 2 bases, with 16 bases sitting between them. The CDR3 loop is CASRRTVLGNYGYTF. CDR3 bases: TGTGCCAGCAGAAGGACAGTCCTGGGGAACTATGGCTACACCTTC.

The rearrangement links TRBV29-1 to TRBJ2-7; no firm D call. Germline CDR1 SQVTM, CDR2 ANQGSEA. Trimming removed 4 bases from V and 1 base from J, with 8 bases in between. CDR3 size: 12 residues. The CDR3 here is CSVGLGSYEQYF. In DNA, the CDR3 is TGCAGCGTTGGATTAGGGTCCTACGAGCAGTACTTC.